This T cell receptor (beta chain) was retrieved from a study of blood T cell repertoires in COVID-19. Original handling: Cell counts per sample came from amplifying reference gene primers. Assay: immunoSEQ multiplex PCR; the TCRdb copy retains only in-frame clones and omits some. That table furnishes V, J and clone size, whereas the DNA furnished D and trimming. The data show about 160,000 clones, with around 85% seen just once and 1.2% held by the top ten. CDR1 is SGHRS and CDR2 is YFSETQ in the germline V gene. This CDR3 has 13 residues. V shed 8 bases, J shed 8 bases, and the junction held 11 bases outside the gene matches.

This chain links TRBV5-1 with TRBJ1-1; 8 positions match TRBD1. This receptor was taken from a man aged 60-69 years who had recovered from COVID-19. The source material was peripheral blood. CDR3 nucleotides: TGCGCCAGTATAGCAGGGGGCGCCGGAGAAGCTTTCTTT. It codes for CASIAGGAGEAFF.